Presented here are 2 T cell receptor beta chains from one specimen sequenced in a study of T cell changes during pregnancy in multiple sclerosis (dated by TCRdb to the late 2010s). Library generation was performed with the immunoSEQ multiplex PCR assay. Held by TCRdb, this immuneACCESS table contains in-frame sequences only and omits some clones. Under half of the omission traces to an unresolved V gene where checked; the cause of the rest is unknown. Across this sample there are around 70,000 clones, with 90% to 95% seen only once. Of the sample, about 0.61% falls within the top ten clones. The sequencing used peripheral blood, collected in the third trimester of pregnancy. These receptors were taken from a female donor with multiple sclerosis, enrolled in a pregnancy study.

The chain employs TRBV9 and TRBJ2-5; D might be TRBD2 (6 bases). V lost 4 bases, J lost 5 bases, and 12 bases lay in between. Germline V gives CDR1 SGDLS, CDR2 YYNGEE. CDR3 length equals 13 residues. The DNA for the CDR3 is TGTGCCAGCAGCCCCCCCCGGGGGGAGACCCAGTACTTC. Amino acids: CASSPPRGETQYF.

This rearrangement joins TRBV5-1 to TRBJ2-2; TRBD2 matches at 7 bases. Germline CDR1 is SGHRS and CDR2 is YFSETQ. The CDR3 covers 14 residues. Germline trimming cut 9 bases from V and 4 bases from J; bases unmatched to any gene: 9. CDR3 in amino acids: CATRWLAVTGELFF. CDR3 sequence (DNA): TGCGCCACGCGGTGGCTAGCGGTCACCGGGGAGCTGTTTTTT.